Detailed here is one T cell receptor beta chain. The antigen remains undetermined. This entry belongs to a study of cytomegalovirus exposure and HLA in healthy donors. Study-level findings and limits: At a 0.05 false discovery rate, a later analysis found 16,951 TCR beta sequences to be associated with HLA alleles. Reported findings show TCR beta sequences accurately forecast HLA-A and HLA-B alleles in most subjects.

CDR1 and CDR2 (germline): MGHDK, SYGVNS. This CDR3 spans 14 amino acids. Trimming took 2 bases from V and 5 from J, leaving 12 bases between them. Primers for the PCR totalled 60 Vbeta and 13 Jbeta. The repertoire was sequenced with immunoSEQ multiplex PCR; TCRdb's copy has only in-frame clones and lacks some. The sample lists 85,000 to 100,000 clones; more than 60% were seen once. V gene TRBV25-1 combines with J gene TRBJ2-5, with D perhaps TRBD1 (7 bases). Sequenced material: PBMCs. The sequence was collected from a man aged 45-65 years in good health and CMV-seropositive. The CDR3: CASSEGGGAETQYF. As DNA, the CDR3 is TGTGCCAGCAGTGAAGGAGGGGGCGCGGAGACCCAGTACTTC.